The 6 T cell receptor beta chains below come from one sample, sequenced in a study of T cell changes during pregnancy in multiple sclerosis. Repertoires were generated with immunoSEQ multiplex PCR, while TCRdb's copy carries only in-frame clones and drops some. The sample includes 75,000 to 80,000 clones, about 92% of them seen just once. The starting material was peripheral blood, obtained after pregnancy. These receptors all stem from a female donor in good health, enrolled as a control in a pregnancy study.

The gene calls are TRBV7-9 and TRBJ2-3; 8 positions agree with TRBD1. V lost 6 bases and J lost 0; bases outside the gene matches: 11. CDR1 is SEHNR, CDR2 FQNEAQ, per germline (reference sequence). This CDR3 contains 17 residues. CDR3 residues: CASRRTGPEGSTDTQYF. The CDR3 DNA sequence: TGTGCCAGCAGGCGGACAGGGCCCGAAGGAAGCACAGATACGCAGTATTTT.

The J gene is TRBJ2-5, the V gene TRBV5-6; D is possibly TRBD2 (6 bases). Between the trimmed V and J ends, which lost 3 bases and 4 bases, there was a span of 16 bases. Per germline, CDR1 SGHDT and CDR2 YYEEEE. The CDR3 runs to 15 residues. CDR3 amino acids: CASSSGFGGGETQYF. The DNA of the CDR3 is TGTGCCAGCAGCTCCGGATTTGGGGGAGGAGAGACCCAGTACTTC.

The chain combines TRBV7-8 with TRBJ2-1; 7 nucleotides align to TRBD1. V was pared by 5 bases and J by 2 bases, with 6 bases of the junction left unmatched. Germline loops: CDR1 SGHVS, CDR2 FQNEAQ. The length of the CDR3 is 15 residues. The DNA for the CDR3 is TGTGCCAGCAGCCCCGCAGGGGGTACCTACAATGAGCAGTTCTTC. This codes for CASSPAGGTYNEQFF. Together with reference TRBV7-8 and TRBJ2-1, the CDR3 gives the full variable domain: GAGVSQSPRYKVAKRGQDVALRCDPISGHVSLFWYQQALGQGPEFLTYFQNEAQLDKSGLPSDRFFAERPEGSVSTLKIQRTQQEDSAVYLCASSPAGGTYNEQFFGPGTRLTVL.

The chain combines TRBV7-3 with TRBJ2-1; 12 bases align to TRBD2. Unmatched junction bases numbered 6, after V lost 6 bases and J lost 0 bases. Looked up from germline, CDR1 is SGHTA and CDR2 is FQGTGA. CDR3 length: 17 residues. CDR3 in DNA: TGTGCCAGCAGTGGTGGACTAGCGGGGAGCTCCTACAATGAGCAGTTCTTC. It codes for CASSGGLAGSSYNEQFF.

The chain combines TRBV7-9 with TRBJ2-7; no clear D gene. The V gene lost 1 base and the J gene lost 1 base, with 11 bases spanning the gap. The CDR3 is 15 residues long. Looked up from germline, CDR1 is SEHNR and CDR2 is FQNEAQ (reference sequence). This CDR3 is CASSLGEEYSYEQYF. The CDR3 DNA sequence: TGTGCCAGCAGCTTAGGAGAGGAATATTCCTACGAGCAGTACTTC.

This chain joins TRBV28 and TRBJ1-2, with 8 bases fitting TRBD1. Unmatched junction bases numbered 6, after V lost 5 bases and J lost 4 bases. CDR3 size: 14 residues. Per germline, CDR1 MDHEN and CDR2 SYDVKM. The CDR3 protein is CASSPGTGPYGYTF. The CDR3 region has the DNA TGTGCCAGCAGTCCCGGGACAGGTCCCTATGGCTACACCTTC.